One and the same sample provided the 15 T cell receptor beta chains below, sequenced in a study of patients and donors after allogeneic stem cell transplantation. TCRdb recomputed calls from the RT-PCR reads with MiXCR, one row per CDR3 protein. In the table there are about 960,000 distinct CDR3 sequences, approximately 18% of which are singletons. Sequenced sample: blood, either unsorted or a sorted T cell fraction (not recorded which). These receptor sequences come from a human donor who was either an allogeneic HSCT recipient or a stem cell or donor lymphocyte infusion donor (not recorded which). It is not recorded whose cells these are; they may come from a transplant donor.

This clonotype was detected only a few times. The chain combines TRBV24-1 with TRBJ2-1, with TRBD2 identical over 14 bases. The CDR3 runs to 18 residues. CDR1 and CDR2 from the germline V gene are KGHDR and SFDVKD. Unmatched junction bases numbered 4, after V lost 4 bases and J lost 0 bases. CDR3 sequence: CATSEPGTSGSSYNEQFF. The CDR3 DNA follows: TGTGCCACCAGTGAGCCCGGGACTAGCGGGAGCTCCTACAATGAGCAGTTCTTC.

This clonotype was detected only once. The chain uses TRBV2 and TRBJ2-2, with 14 bases matching TRBD2. The germline V gene encodes CDR1 SNHLY and CDR2 FYNNEI. V was clipped by 5 bases and J by 6 bases; unmatched bases: 8. CDR3 length: 17 residues. In nucleotides, the CDR3 is TGTGCCAGCAGTCCAGTCCCGGGACTAGCGGGGGCCGGGGAGCTGTTTTTT. Encoded protein: CASSPVPGLAGAGELFF.

This clonotype occurred a few times. V is TRBV20-1 and J is TRBJ2-1, with TRBD2 matching 9 bases. The CDR3 totals 15 residues. V dropped 1 base and J dropped 4; count of bases not matched to a gene: 5. CDR1 is DFQATT, CDR2 SNEGSKA, per germline (reference sequence). The CDR3 DNA reads as TGCAGTGCTAGAGCCAGGACTAGCGTTTACAATGAGCAGTTCTTC. Protein product: CSARARTSVYNEQFF.

J is TRBJ2-4 and V is TRBV20-1; 8 bases align to TRBD1. This CDR3 has 13 residues. CDR1 DFQATT and CDR2 SNEGSKA come from the germline V gene (reference sequence). Trimming cost V 5 bases and J 8 bases; bases outside gene matches: 8. The CDR3 nucleotides read TGCAGTGCTCTCGGACAGGGAATGCACATTCAGTACTTC. Its translation is CSALGQGMHIQYF.

The CDR3 loop is CASLADLGGTSNTGELFF. As DNA, the CDR3 is TGTGCCAGCTTAGCAGACCTGGGTGGGACCTCGAACACCGGGGAGCTGTTTTTT. This sequence joins TRBV11-1 and TRBJ2-2; the D gene could be TRBD1 or TRBD2 (5 bases each). CDR1 SGHAT and CDR2 FQDESV come from the germline V gene (reference sequence). The CDR3 is 18 residues long. Trimming pared 8 bases from V and 0 bases from J, leaving 22 bases between.

This clonotype was seen only a few times. This chain connects TRBV11-2 to TRBJ2-7, with 8 bases that match TRBD1. The CDR3 runs 15 residues. Germline CDR1 SGHAT, CDR2 FQNNGV. With V trimmed by 5 bases and J by 3 bases, 9 bases remained unmatched. In DNA, the CDR3 is TGTGCCAGCAGCGCTCAGGGGGCCATAGGCTACGAGCAGTACTTC. Its translation: CASSAQGAIGYEQYF. The full variable domain, with the rest looked up from reference TRBV11-2 and TRBJ2-7, is EAGVAQSPRYKIIEKRQSVAFWCNPISGHATLYWYQQILGQGPKLLIQFQNNGVVDDSQLPKDRFSAERLKGVDSTLKIQPAKLEDSAVYLCASSAQGAIGYEQYFGPGTRLTVT.

V is TRBV20-1 and J is TRBJ2-1; 9 positions match TRBD2. Germline V gives CDR1 DFQATT, CDR2 SNEGSKA (reference sequence). The CDR3 spans 15 residues. Trimming took 4 bases from V and 8 from J; bases not matched to a gene: 12. The CDR3 nucleotides read TGCAGTGCTACTAACTTAGCGGGAGTTAGGGATGAGCAGTTCTTC. Protein product: CSATNLAGVRDEQFF.

This clonotype was seen at least ten times. This chain links TRBV3-1 with TRBJ2-1, with 8 bases lining up with TRBD2. This CDR3 spans 15 amino acids. CDR1 is LGHDT and CDR2 is YNNKEL in the germline V gene (reference sequence). With V trimmed by 0 bases and J by 4 bases, 2 bases remained unmatched. The CDR3 protein is CASSQDGTRYNEQFF. In DNA form, the CDR3 reads TGTGCCAGCAGCCAAGACGGGACTAGGTACAATGAGCAGTTCTTC.

The gene calls are TRBV6-1 and TRBJ2-6; TRBD1 might be the D (6 bases). This CDR3 has 16 residues. CDR1 and CDR2 (germline): MNHNS, SASEGT. Trimming removed 6 bases from V and 0 bases from J, with 12 bases in between. The CDR3 nucleotides are TGTGCCAGCAGGAGACAGGTCAACTCTGGGGCCAACGTCCTGACTTTC. Translation: CASRRQVNSGANVLTF.

The sample holds a few counts of this clonotype. The chain has TRBV12-3 or TRBV12-4 and TRBJ2-1, with 11 bases aligning to TRBD2. The V gene end was trimmed by 4 bases and the J gene end by 8 bases; junction bases not matched to a gene: 13. The CDR3 consists of 17 residues. The CDR3 spells CASSSRLAGSGLHEQFF. In DNA form, the CDR3 reads TGTGCCAGCAGTTCCCGACTAGCGGGGAGTGGCCTCCATGAGCAGTTCTTC.

This clonotype was counted a few times. V usage is TRBV7-3 and J usage is TRBJ1-1; no reliable D call. Germline CDR1 reads SGHTA; CDR2 reads FQGTGA. Trimming removed 5 bases from V and 5 bases from J, with 18 bases in between. This CDR3 has 15 residues. CDR3 region: CASSPAGLPVTEAFF. For the CDR3, the DNA is TGTGCCAGCAGCCCCGCGGGGTTGCCGGTTACTGAAGCTTTCTTT.

In DNA, the CDR3 is TGCGCCAGCAGTGAGTCGAGGGCGGGGGCGGAGACCCAGTACTTC. It translates to CASSESRAGAETQYF. The chain combines TRBV10-2 with TRBJ2-5; D perhaps matches TRBD2 (7 bases). This CDR3 has 15 residues. Germline V gene data show CDR1 as WSHSY and CDR2 as SAAADI. V was clipped by 0 bases and J by 5 bases, with 13 bases between them.

This clonotype was observed a few times. V is TRBV29-1 and J is TRBJ1-1, with unresolved D. The V gene's germline CDR1 is SQVTM and CDR2 ANQGSEA. CDR3 length: 13 residues. Trimming took 1 base from V and 4 from J, leaving 10 bases between them. The CDR3 DNA reads TGCAGCGTTGAAGGCTCGGGTGGCACTGAAGCTTTCTTT. Translated, it gives CSVEGSGGTEAFF. The complete variable domain, with remaining parts taken from reference TRBV29-1 and TRBJ1-1, reads SAVISQKPSRDICQRGTSLTIQCQVDSQVTMMFWYRQQPGQSLTLIATANQGSEATYESGFVIDKFPISRPNLTFSTLTVSNMSPEDSSIYLCSVEGSGGTEAFFGQGTRLTVV.

The V and J genes are TRBV28 and TRBJ1-3; D might be TRBD1 (5 bases). This CDR3 is 14 amino acids long. Deletions cut 6 bases from V and 2 bases from J, with 11 bases between. Germline V lookup: CDR1 MDHEN, CDR2 SYDVKM. Written as DNA, the CDR3 is TGTGCCAGCAGGGGGGGGGTCCCTGGAAACACCATATATTTT. It encodes CASRGGVPGNTIYF.

The J gene is TRBJ2-3, the V gene TRBV4-3; D is perhaps TRBD1 or TRBD2 (5 bases each). V was trimmed by 6 bases and J by 2 bases, leaving 18 bases between them. The CDR3 runs to 16 residues. Germline V gene data show CDR1 as LGHNA and CDR2 as YSLEER. The DNA of the CDR3 is TGCGCCAGCAGTCAACTAGGGGCAGGGTTCACAGATACGCAGTATTTT. This gives the protein CASSQLGAGFTDTQYF.